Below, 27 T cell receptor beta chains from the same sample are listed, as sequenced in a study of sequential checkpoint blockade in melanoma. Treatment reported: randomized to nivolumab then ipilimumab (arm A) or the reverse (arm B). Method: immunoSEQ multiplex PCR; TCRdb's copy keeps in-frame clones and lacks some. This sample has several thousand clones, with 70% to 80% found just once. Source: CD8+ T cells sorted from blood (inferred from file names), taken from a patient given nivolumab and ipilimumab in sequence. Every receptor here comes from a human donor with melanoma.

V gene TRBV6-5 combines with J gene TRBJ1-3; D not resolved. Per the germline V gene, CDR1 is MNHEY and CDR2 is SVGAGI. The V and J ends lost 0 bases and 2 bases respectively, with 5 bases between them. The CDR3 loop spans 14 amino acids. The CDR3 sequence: CASSYSAAGNTIYF. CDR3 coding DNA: TGTGCCAGCAGTTACTCGGCAGCTGGAAACACCATATATTTT.

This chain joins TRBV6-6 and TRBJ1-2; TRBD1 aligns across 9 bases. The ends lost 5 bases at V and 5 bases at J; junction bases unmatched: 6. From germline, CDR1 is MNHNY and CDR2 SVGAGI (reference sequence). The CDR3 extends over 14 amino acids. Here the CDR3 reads CASSPQGAPYGYTF. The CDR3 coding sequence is TGTGCCAGCAGTCCACAGGGGGCGCCTTATGGCTACACCTTC.

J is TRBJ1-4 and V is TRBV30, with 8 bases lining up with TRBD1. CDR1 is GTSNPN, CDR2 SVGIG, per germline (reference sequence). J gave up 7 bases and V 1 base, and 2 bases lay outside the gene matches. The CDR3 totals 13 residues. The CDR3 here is CAWSGTGIEKLFF. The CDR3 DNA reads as TGTGCCTGGAGTGGGACAGGGATTGAAAAACTGTTTTTT.

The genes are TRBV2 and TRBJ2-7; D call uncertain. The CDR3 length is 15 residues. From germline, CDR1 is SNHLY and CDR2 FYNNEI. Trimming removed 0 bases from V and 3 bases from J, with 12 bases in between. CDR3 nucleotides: TGTGCCAGCAGTGAAGCGCCCAACAGACGCTACGAGCAGTACTTC. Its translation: CASSEAPNRRYEQYF.

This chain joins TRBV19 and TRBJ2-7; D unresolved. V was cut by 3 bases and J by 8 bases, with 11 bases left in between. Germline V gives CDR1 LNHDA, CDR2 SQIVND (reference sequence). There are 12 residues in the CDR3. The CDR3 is CASSIDPAKQYF. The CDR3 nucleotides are TGTGCCAGTAGTATCGACCCAGCGAAGCAGTACTTC.

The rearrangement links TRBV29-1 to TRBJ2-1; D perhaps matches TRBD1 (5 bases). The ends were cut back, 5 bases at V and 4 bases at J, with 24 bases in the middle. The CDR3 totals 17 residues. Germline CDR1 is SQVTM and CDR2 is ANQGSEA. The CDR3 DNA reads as TGCAGCGTTTTCGGCCAGGGTAGTTCGGGCGGATACAATGAGCAGTTCTTC. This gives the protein CSVFGQGSSGGYNEQFF.

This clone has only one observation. This CDR3 is CASNGAGASNEQFF. CDR3 in DNA: TGTGCCAGTAATGGGGCGGGGGCCTCCAATGAGCAGTTCTTC. V and J are TRBV19 and TRBJ2-1, with D tentatively TRBD2 (7 bases). Trimming shortened V by 7 bases and J by 6 bases, and 16 bases separated the two germline ends. The CDR3 has 14 residues. Germline V lookup: CDR1 LNHDA, CDR2 SQIVND (reference sequence).

CDR3 coding DNA: TGTGCCAGCAGTTTATCGGGAGTCACTGAAGCTTTCTTT. This encodes CASSLSGVTEAFF. The chain uses TRBV27 and TRBJ1-1; D unresolved. V lost 0 bases and J lost 4, with 6 bases in between. The CDR3 length is 13 residues. Germline assignment: CDR1 MNHEY and CDR2 SMNVEV (reference sequence).

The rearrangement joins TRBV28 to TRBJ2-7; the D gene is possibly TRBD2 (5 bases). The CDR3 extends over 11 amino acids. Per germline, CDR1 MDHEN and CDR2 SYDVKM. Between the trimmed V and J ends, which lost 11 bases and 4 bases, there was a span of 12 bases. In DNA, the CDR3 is TGTGCCTCGAGAGGGTTTTACGAGCAGTACTTC. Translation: CASRGFYEQYF. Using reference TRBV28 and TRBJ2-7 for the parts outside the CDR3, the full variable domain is DVKVTQSSRYLVKRTGEKVFLECVQDMDHENMFWYRQDPGLGLRLIYFSYDVKMKEKGDIPEGYSVSREKKERFSLILESASTNQTSMYLCASRGFYEQYFGPGTRLTVT.

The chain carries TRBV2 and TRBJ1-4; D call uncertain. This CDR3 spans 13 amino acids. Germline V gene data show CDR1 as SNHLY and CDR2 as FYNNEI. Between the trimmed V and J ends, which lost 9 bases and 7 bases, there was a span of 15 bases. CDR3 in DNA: TGTGCCAGTTCCCCGAGGGAGGCTGAAAAACTGTTTTTT. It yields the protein CASSPREAEKLFF.

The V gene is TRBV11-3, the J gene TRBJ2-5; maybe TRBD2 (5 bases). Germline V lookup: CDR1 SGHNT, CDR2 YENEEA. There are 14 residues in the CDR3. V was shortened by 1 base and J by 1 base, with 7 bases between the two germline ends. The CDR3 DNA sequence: TGTGCCAGCAGCTTAGCTGGGAGCCAAGAGACCCAGTACTTC. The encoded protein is CASSLAGSQETQYF.

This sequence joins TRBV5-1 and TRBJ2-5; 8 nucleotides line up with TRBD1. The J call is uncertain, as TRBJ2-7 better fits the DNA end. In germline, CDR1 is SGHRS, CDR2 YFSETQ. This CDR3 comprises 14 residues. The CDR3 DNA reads TGCGCCAGCAGCTTAGGGACAGGATTCTACGAGCAGTACTTC. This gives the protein CASSLGTGFYEQYF.

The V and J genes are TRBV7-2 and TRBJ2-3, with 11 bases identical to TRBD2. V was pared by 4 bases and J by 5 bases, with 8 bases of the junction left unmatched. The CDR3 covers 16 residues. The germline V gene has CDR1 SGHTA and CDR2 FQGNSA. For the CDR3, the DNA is TGTGCCAGCAGCTGGGTAGCGGGGGGGCAGCTAGATACGCAGTATTTT. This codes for CASSWVAGGQLDTQYF.

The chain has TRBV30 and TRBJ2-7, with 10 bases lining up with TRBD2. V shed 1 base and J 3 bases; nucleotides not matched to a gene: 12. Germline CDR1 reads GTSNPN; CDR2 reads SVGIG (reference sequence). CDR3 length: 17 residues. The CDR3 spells CAWSAWGSGGAVYEQYF. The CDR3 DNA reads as TGTGCCTGGAGTGCCTGGGGAAGCGGGGGGGCTGTCTACGAGCAGTACTTC.

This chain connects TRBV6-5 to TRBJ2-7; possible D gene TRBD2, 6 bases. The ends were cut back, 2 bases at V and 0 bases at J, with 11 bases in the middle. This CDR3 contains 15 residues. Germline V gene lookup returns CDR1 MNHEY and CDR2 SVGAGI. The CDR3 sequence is CASSYEDGSSYEQYF. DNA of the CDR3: TGTGCCAGCAGTTACGAGGACGGGAGCTCCTACGAGCAGTACTTC.

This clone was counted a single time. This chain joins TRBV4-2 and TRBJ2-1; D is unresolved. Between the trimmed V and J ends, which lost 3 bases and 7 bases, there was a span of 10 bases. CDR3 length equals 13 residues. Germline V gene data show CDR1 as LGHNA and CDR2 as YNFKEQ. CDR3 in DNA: TGTGCCAGCAGCCAGCTGACTGGGAATGAGCAGTTCTTC. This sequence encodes CASSQLTGNEQFF.

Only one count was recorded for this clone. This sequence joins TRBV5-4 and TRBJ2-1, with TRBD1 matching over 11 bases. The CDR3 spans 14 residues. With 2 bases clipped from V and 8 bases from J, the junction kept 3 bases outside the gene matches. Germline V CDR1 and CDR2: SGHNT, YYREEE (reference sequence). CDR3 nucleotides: TGTGCCAGCAGCTTCGGGGACAGGGGGTATGAGCAGTTCTTC. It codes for CASSFGDRGYEQFF.

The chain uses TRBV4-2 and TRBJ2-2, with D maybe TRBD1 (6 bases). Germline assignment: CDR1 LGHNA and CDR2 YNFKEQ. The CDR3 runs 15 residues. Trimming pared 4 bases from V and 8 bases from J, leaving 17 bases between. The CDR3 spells CASSPGTHDTGELFF. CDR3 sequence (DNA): TGTGCCAGCAGCCCCGGGACACACGATACGGGGGAGCTGTTTTTT.

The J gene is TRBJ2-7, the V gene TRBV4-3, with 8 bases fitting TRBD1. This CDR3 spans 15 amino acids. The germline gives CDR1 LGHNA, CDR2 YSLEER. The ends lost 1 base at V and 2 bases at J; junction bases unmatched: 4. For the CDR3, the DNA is TGCGCCAGCAGCCAAGGACAGGGGTCCCCCTACGAGCAGTACTTC. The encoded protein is CASSQGQGSPYEQYF.

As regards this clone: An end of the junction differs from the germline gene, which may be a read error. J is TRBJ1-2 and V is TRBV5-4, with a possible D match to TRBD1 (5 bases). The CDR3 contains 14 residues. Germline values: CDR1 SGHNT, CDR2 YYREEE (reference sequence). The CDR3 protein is CASSLQGVEDGHTF. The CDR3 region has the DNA TGTGCCAGCAGCTTACAAGGGGTCGAGGATGGCCACACCTTC.

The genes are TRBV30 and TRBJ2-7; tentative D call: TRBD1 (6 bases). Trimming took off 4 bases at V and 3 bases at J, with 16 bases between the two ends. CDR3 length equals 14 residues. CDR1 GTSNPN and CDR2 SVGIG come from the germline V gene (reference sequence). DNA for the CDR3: TGTGCCTGGATGGATGTGGGACAAAGCTACGAGCAGTACTTC. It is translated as CAWMDVGQSYEQYF.

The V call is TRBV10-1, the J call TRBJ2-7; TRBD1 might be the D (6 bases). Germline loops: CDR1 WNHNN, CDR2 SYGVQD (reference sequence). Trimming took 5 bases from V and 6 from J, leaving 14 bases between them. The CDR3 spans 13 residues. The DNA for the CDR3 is TGCGCCAGCAGTAGGGACACAAGCAGCGAGCAGTACTTC. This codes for CASSRDTSSEQYF.

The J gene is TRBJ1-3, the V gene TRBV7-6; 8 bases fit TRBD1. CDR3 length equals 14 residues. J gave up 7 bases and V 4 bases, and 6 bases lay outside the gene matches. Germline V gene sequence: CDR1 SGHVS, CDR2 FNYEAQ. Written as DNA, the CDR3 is TGTGCCAGCAGCTCACTGGACAGGGACAACACCATATATTTT. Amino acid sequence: CASSSLDRDNTIYF.

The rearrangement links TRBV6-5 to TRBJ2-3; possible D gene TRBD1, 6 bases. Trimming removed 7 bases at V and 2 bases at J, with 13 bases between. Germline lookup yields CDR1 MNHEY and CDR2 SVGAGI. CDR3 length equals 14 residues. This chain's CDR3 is CASIEGGHTDTQYF. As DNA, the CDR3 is TGTGCCAGCATAGAAGGGGGACACACAGATACGCAGTATTTT.

The CDR3 DNA reads TGTGCCAGCACAGTCTCCGGGAGGGGAGAGACCCAGTACTTC. This translates into CASTVSGRGETQYF. The rearrangement links TRBV6-5 to TRBJ2-5; 8 nucleotides match TRBD2. CDR1 and CDR2 (germline): MNHEY, SVGAGI. After removal of 7 bases from V and 4 bases from J, the junction contained 8 bases not matched to a gene. The CDR3 has 14 amino acids.

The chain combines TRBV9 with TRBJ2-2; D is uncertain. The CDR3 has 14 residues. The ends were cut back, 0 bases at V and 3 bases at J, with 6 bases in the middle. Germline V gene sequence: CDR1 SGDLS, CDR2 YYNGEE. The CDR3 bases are TGTGCCAGCAGCGTAGATCTGTACACCGGGGAGCTGTTTTTT. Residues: CASSVDLYTGELFF.

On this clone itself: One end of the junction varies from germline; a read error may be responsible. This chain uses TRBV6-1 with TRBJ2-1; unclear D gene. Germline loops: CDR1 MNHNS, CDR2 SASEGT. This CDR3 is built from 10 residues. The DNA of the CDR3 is TGTGCCAGCAAAGGAGCCGAGCGGTTCTTC. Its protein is CASKGAERFF.